The 13 T cell receptor beta chains listed next were all sequenced from one sample in a study of T cells in Graves' hyperthyroidism and ophthalmopathy. The TCR beta CDR3 regions underwent amplification using RNA transcripts as the source. The TCR CDR3 was amplified in a first-round RT-PCR using the HTBI primer set. Each CDR3 protein gets one entry after TCRdb re-called the multiplex PCR reads with MiXCR. The data contain roughly 400,000 distinct CDR3 sequences, 25% of them singletons. The sample taken for sequencing was blood. These receptors were taken from a man in his fifties or sixties with Graves' hyperthyroidism.

About this clonotype: It may be a read error: a sequence one base away is much more abundant. The chain joins TRBV10-3 to TRBJ2-3; D might be TRBD2 (5 bases). The CDR3 is made up of 11 amino acids. Germline CDR1 is ENHRY and CDR2 is SYGVKD. The CDR3 here is CPIRGTDTQYF. The CDR3 nucleotides are TGTCCCATCCGGGGTACAGATACGCAGTATTTT.

The chain employs TRBV4-1 and TRBJ2-7; tentatively, D is TRBD1 or TRBD2 (5 bases each). Trimming stripped 1 base from V and 5 bases from J, with 15 bases between. The CDR3 loop spans 15 amino acids. Germline V gene data show CDR1 as MGHRA and CDR2 as YSYEKL. The chain's CDR3 is CASSQGLRGKDEQYF. Written as DNA, the CDR3 is TGCGCCAGCAGCCAAGGACTAAGGGGCAAAGACGAGCAGTACTTC.

This clonotype was found many times. This chain uses TRBV20-1 with TRBJ1-2; D is possibly TRBD1 (5 bases). Germline V gene sequence: CDR1 DFQATT, CDR2 SNEGSKA (reference sequence). The V and J ends lost 3 bases and 8 bases respectively, with 16 bases between them. The CDR3 is 13 amino acids. This CDR3 is CSARTASTWGYTF. The CDR3 DNA reads TGCAGTGCTAGGACAGCTTCTACGTGGGGCTACACCTTC.

V and J are TRBV6-1 and TRBJ1-6; maybe TRBD1 (6 bases). The CDR3 has 14 amino acids. Germline assignment: CDR1 MNHNS and CDR2 SASEGT. The V end was cut by 1 base, the J end by 9 bases, with 10 bases between. CDR3 region: CASSEGGGGSPLHF. In nucleotides, the CDR3 is TGTGCCAGCAGTGAAGGAGGAGGGGGTTCACCCCTCCACTTT.

The J gene is TRBJ2-3, the V gene TRBV20-1; TRBD2 matches 11 bases. Unmatched junction bases numbered 6, after V lost 0 bases and J lost 4 bases. This CDR3 is 16 amino acids long. Germline values: CDR1 DFQATT, CDR2 SNEGSKA (reference sequence). DNA for the CDR3: TGCAGTGCTAGAGATCCTCAACTAGCGGGAGCAGATACGCAGTATTTT. This gives the protein CSARDPQLAGADTQYF.

V is TRBV20-1 and J is TRBJ2-1; TRBD2 matches 8 bases. Germline CDR1 DFQATT, CDR2 SNEGSKA (reference sequence). The CDR3 loop spans 13 amino acids. Trimming at V came to 2 bases and at J to 9 bases, leaving 6 bases not matched to a gene. Here the CDR3 reads CSARSAGLAEQFF. Here the CDR3 DNA reads TGCAGTGCTAGATCGGCAGGACTAGCTGAGCAGTTCTTC.

V usage is TRBV12-3 or TRBV12-4 and J usage is TRBJ1-5; 7 nucleotides line up with TRBD1. The CDR3 extends over 17 amino acids. V trimming: 3 bases; J trimming: 1 base; junction bases outside the gene matches: 9. Here the CDR3 DNA reads TGTGCCAGCAGTTTCTTCACAGGGGTAGACAGCAATCAGCCCCAGCATTTT. Translating gives CASSFFTGVDSNQPQHF.

The chain recombines TRBV20-1 with TRBJ1-6, with D unresolved. In germline, CDR1 is DFQATT, CDR2 SNEGSKA (reference sequence). V gave up 3 bases and J gave up 8 bases, with 14 bases separating them. The CDR3 extends over 14 amino acids. The CDR3 coding sequence is TGCAGTGCTAGTCAGGTTAACAACCATTCACCCCTCCACTTT. Amino acids: CSASQVNNHSPLHF.

The genes are TRBV29-1 and TRBJ1-2; the match to TRBD1 covers 7 bases. V gave up 5 bases and J gave up 3 bases; unmatched junction bases: 6. This CDR3 has 13 residues. Germline values: CDR1 SQVTM, CDR2 ANQGSEA. CDR3: CSVRDSRDYGYTF. CDR3 nucleotides: TGCAGCGTTAGGGACAGCCGGGACTATGGCTACACCTTC. The complete variable domain, with remaining parts taken from reference TRBV29-1 and TRBJ1-2, reads SAVISQKPSRDICQRGTSLTIQCQVDSQVTMMFWYRQQPGQSLTLIATANQGSEATYESGFVIDKFPISRPNLTFSTLTVSNMSPEDSSIYLCSVRDSRDYGYTFGSGTRLTVV.

In this sample, this clonotype turned up a few times. The V gene is TRBV20-1, the J gene TRBJ2-5, with 11 bases lining up with TRBD2. In germline, CDR1 is DFQATT, CDR2 SNEGSKA (reference sequence). Trimming removed 2 bases from V and 5 bases from J; junction bases left unmatched: 7. The CDR3 is made up of 15 amino acids. The CDR3 sequence: CSARLAGGPKETQYF. CDR3 DNA: TGCAGTGCTAGATTAGCGGGAGGGCCGAAGGAGACCCAGTACTTC.

This clonotype was seen only a few times. V gene TRBV7-7 combines with J gene TRBJ2-5, with 9 bases aligning to TRBD1. V lost 1 base to trimming and J lost 3 bases; unmatched junction nucleotides: 6. This CDR3 contains 16 residues. CDR1 is SSHAT and CDR2 is FNYEAQ in the germline V gene (reference sequence). Here the CDR3 reads CASSLGPTGGEETQYF. The CDR3 region has the DNA TGTGCCAGCAGCTTAGGACCCACAGGGGGCGAAGAGACCCAGTACTTC.

The sample holds many counts of this clonotype. The chain links TRBV28 to TRBJ1-1; 9 bases are a match to TRBD1. The CDR3 totals 16 residues. Germline trimming cut 1 base from V and 2 bases from J; bases unmatched to any gene: 5. Germline V gene data show CDR1 as MDHEN and CDR2 as SYDVKM. In DNA, the CDR3 is TGTGCCAGCAGTTTATTACAGGGGGCGTTAAACACTGAAGCTTTCTTT. Amino acids: CASSLLQGALNTEAFF.

Worth noting for this clonotype: Being one base from a much bigger clone, this may be a read error. The CDR3 does not close with the conserved phenylalanine or tryptophan, likely indicating a read error. This chain uses TRBV28 with TRBJ1-1; D call uncertain. Per the germline V gene, CDR1 is MDHEN and CDR2 is SYDVKM. The V gene lost 4 bases and the J gene lost 6 bases, with 15 bases spanning the gap. The CDR3 loop spans 14 amino acids. Here the CDR3 reads CASSSKISISEAFL. The CDR3 nucleotides read TGTGCCAGCAGTTCCAAGATCAGCATTTCTGAAGCTTTCCTT.